Listed below are T cell receptor beta chains from one sample, sequenced in a study of T cells in Graves' hyperthyroidism and ophthalmopathy. TCRdb recomputed calls from the multiplex PCR reads with MiXCR, one row per CDR3 protein. The data hold roughly 300,000 distinct CDR3 sequences, with approximately 14% observed a single time. The sequenced material came from blood. The origin of the receptors is a woman between 25 and 40 years old with Graves' hyperthyroidism. Both conserved end residues are part of each CDR3. D genes are given only for firm matches.

V gene: TRBV6-6; J gene: TRBJ2-5; D gene: -; CDR3 protein: CASSYSLEMVQYF
V gene: TRBV20-1; J gene: TRBJ2-5; D gene: -; CDR3 protein: CSARVPRGEGQYF
V gene: TRBV13; J gene: TRBJ2-1; D gene: TRBD2; CDR3 protein: CASSLGLREGQSNEQFF
V gene: TRBV9; J gene: TRBJ2-7; D gene: -; CDR3 protein: CASSRLGIHEQYF
V gene: TRBV11-2; J gene: TRBJ2-1; D gene: -; CDR3 protein: CASSLGTRPNNEQFF
V gene: TRBV20-1; J gene: TRBJ2-7; D gene: -; CDR3 protein: CSGKADRVYEQYF
V gene: TRBV28; J gene: TRBJ1-5; D gene: TRBD1; CDR3 protein: CASSFGQGYNQPQHF
V gene: TRBV29-1; J gene: TRBJ2-3; D gene: TRBD2; CDR3 protein: CSVETGTMGRDTQYF
V gene: TRBV2; J gene: TRBJ2-3; D gene: -; CDR3 protein: CASSEPSTQYF
V gene: TRBV28; J gene: TRBJ2-5; D gene: -; CDR3 protein: CASSRTSGTFETQYF
V gene: TRBV20-1; J gene: TRBJ2-3; D gene: -; CDR3 protein: CSADRDSHSTDTQYF
V gene: TRBV6-1; J gene: TRBJ2-7; D gene: -; CDR3 protein: CASSSLGTGPYEQYF
V gene: TRBV11-2; J gene: TRBJ2-5; D gene: TRBD1; CDR3 protein: CASSSRTGWETQYF
V gene: TRBV18; J gene: TRBJ1-6; D gene: -; CDR3 protein: CASSPPKGPGSPLHF
V gene: TRBV2; J gene: TRBJ2-1; D gene: TRBD2; CDR3 protein: CASSVWGLGGNEQFF
V gene: TRBV20-1; J gene: TRBJ1-4; D gene: TRBD1; CDR3 protein: CSARETGTGKEKLFF
V gene: TRBV28; J gene: TRBJ1-4; D gene: -; CDR3 protein: CASSPAGLRALFF
V gene: TRBV28; J gene: TRBJ2-3; D gene: -; CDR3 protein: CASSLWQGSTNRDTQYF
V gene: TRBV19; J gene: TRBJ1-2; D gene: -; CDR3 protein: CATDGGVIGGYTF
V gene: TRBV20-1; J gene: TRBJ2-7; D gene: TRBD2; CDR3 protein: CSARPTLGLAGGGSAYEQYF
V gene: TRBV11-2; J gene: TRBJ2-4; D gene: -; CDR3 protein: CASSNRGGQRDRLAKNIQYF
V gene: TRBV15; J gene: TRBJ2-2; D gene: -; CDR3 protein: CATSRGGGGIGGELFF
V gene: TRBV20-1; J gene: TRBJ2-2; D gene: TRBD1; CDR3 protein: CSARVPPGTGSQNTGELFF